Following are 18 T cell receptor beta chains from one sample sequenced in a study of shared clonotypes between healthy human individuals. Some clones are missing from TCRdb's copy, which holds only in-frame ones; the method was immunoSEQ multiplex PCR. The data contain roughly 2.5 million clones, approximately 94% of them singletons. The sample taken for sequencing was naive CD4+ T cells sorted from blood. Noted subset: CD45RA+ positively selected. Receptors were obtained from a man aged 18-30 years in good health.

Notes on this clone: The missing conserved phenylalanine or tryptophan at the end of this CDR3 makes a read error likely. No DNA is shown, since the ends of the CDR3 on it are uncertain; the CDR3 is the one TCRdb lists. The chain combines TRBV5-1 with TRBJ1-2; TRBD1, the D gene given by the table, was not confirmed from the DNA. CDR1 and CDR2 (germline): SGHRS, YFSETQ. The CDR3 is 13 residues long, ends included. The CDR3 is CASSSGPGTAQNL.

The gene calls are TRBV7-2 and TRBJ2-1, with 11 bases identical to TRBD2. The CDR3 extends over 16 amino acids. Germline CDR1 and CDR2: SGHTA and FQGNSA. The trim removed 1 base at V and 4 bases at J, leaving 3 bases unmatched. In nucleotides, the CDR3 is TGTGCCAGCAGCTTAGGGAGACTAGCGGGGTACAATGAGCAGTTCTTC. It yields the protein CASSLGRLAGYNEQFF.

The chain has TRBV7-9 and TRBJ2-7, with 13 bases matching TRBD2. Germline V gene sequence: CDR1 SEHNR, CDR2 FQNEAQ (reference sequence). Germline trimming cut 4 bases from V and 9 bases from J; bases unmatched to any gene: 6. This CDR3 comprises 14 residues. The CDR3 region has the DNA TGTGCCAGCAGCTCCCCGGGGACTAGCGGGATGCAGTACTTC. Residues: CASSSPGTSGMQYF.

The chain joins TRBV5-6 to TRBJ2-3, with D unresolved. The V end lost 5 bases, the J end lost 0 bases, and 7 bases lay between the germline ends. The CDR3 extends over 13 amino acids. The germline CDR1 and CDR2 sequences are SGHDT and YYEEEE. CDR3 in DNA: TGTGCCAGCAGGGCTTATAGCACAGATACGCAGTATTTT. Translated, it gives CASRAYSTDTQYF.

The chain couples TRBV11-2 to TRBJ2-7, with D perhaps being TRBD1 or TRBD2 (5 bases each). The CDR3 covers 14 residues. Germline lookup yields CDR1 SGHAT and CDR2 FQNNGV. V was shortened by 3 bases and J by 7 bases, with 16 bases between the two germline ends. The CDR3 DNA is TGTGCCAGCAGCTTCCTACTGGGGGTTGGAGAGCAGTACTTC. This gives the protein CASSFLLGVGEQYF.

The V and J genes are TRBV27 and TRBJ1-5; D unclear. The V gene's germline CDR1 is MNHEY and CDR2 SMNVEV (reference sequence). The CDR3 is 14 residues long. Trimming shortened V by 2 bases and J by 5 bases, and 10 bases separated the two germline ends. The CDR3 protein is CASSLRGYDQPQHF. In DNA form, the CDR3 reads TGTGCCAGCAGTTTAAGAGGGTACGATCAGCCCCAGCATTTT.

The rearrangement uses TRBV6-1 and TRBJ1-1; D is perhaps TRBD1 (5 bases). Trimming pared 5 bases from V and 7 bases from J, leaving 14 bases between. CDR3 length: 13 residues. Germline CDR1 reads MNHNS; CDR2 reads SASEGT. CDR3 in amino acids: CASSPRALVEAFF. In DNA form, the CDR3 reads TGTGCCAGCAGTCCCAGGGCCCTGGTTGAAGCTTTCTTT.

The rearrangement joins TRBV7-9 to TRBJ2-7; D possibly matches TRBD1 or TRBD2 (5 bases each). Germline V gene sequence: CDR1 SEHNR, CDR2 FQNEAQ (reference sequence). The ends were cut back, 3 bases at V and 9 bases at J, with 21 bases in the middle. The CDR3 is 15 amino acids. The CDR3 region has the DNA TGTGCCAGCAGCTTTACCGGGACCATCGGTCGTGCGCAGTACTTC. Protein: CASSFTGTIGRAQYF.

The chain has TRBV6-5 and TRBJ2-1; D may be TRBD2 (5 bases). There are 12 residues in the CDR3. Germline V lookup: CDR1 MNHEY, CDR2 SVGAGI. V was clipped by 3 bases and J by 12 bases, with 12 bases between them. The CDR3, as DNA: TGTGCCAGCAGTTATCCCCCCGGGGTGCAGTTCTTC. This translates into CASSYPPGVQFF.

This chain joins TRBV7-2 and TRBJ2-3; 8 bases fit TRBD2. Unmatched junction bases numbered 11, after V lost 6 bases and J lost 6 bases. The CDR3 consists of 15 residues. Germline lookup yields CDR1 SGHTA and CDR2 FQGNSA. The CDR3 bases are TGTGCCAGCAGTACCGGGACTAGTCGGGCGGATACGCAGTATTTT. Encoded protein: CASSTGTSRADTQYF.

The chain carries TRBV27 and TRBJ1-4, with unresolved D. The germline V and J ends were trimmed by 6 bases and 4 bases, with 6 bases remaining between them. Germline V gene data show CDR1 as MNHEY and CDR2 as SMNVEV (reference sequence). The CDR3 totals 12 residues. The CDR3 sequence is CASRSYNEKLFF. The CDR3 bases are TGTGCCAGCAGATCCTATAATGAAAAACTGTTTTTT.

The chain carries TRBV14 and TRBJ1-1, with D possibly TRBD1 on 6 matching bases. V dropped 4 bases and J dropped 4 bases, with 16 bases sitting between them. The CDR3 spans 15 residues. Germline CDR1 reads SGHDN; CDR2 reads FVKESK. CDR3 bases: TGTGCCAGCAGCCTCCTTACAGGGTCTCTCACTGAAGCTTTCTTT. The encoded protein is CASSLLTGSLTEAFF.

This chain uses TRBV9 with TRBJ2-3, with D possibly matching TRBD2 (6 bases). Germline loops: CDR1 SGDLS, CDR2 YYNGEE. This CDR3 has 16 residues. V shed 7 bases and J shed 2 bases, with 20 bases lying between them. CDR3 sequence (DNA): TGTGCCAGCGGGGGAGGCGGAGGAGGCTTCACAGATACGCAGTATTTT. Translation: CASGGGGGGFTDTQYF.

V is TRBV6-6 and J is TRBJ1-2; weak D call: TRBD1 (6 bases). Germline lookup yields CDR1 MNHNY and CDR2 SVGAGI (reference sequence). Trimming removed 6 bases from V and 0 bases from J, with 11 bases in between. The CDR3 has 14 residues. The CDR3: CASRSDRSNYGYTF. CDR3 nucleotide sequence: TGTGCCAGCAGGAGCGACAGGTCTAACTATGGCTACACCTTC.

The chain has TRBV5-4 and TRBJ2-2; the D call may be TRBD1 or TRBD2 (5 bases each). The germline CDR1 and CDR2 sequences are SGHNT and YYREEE (reference sequence). V lost 0 bases and J 4 bases, leaving 13 bases between the germline ends. The CDR3 has 16 amino acids. The CDR3 nucleotides are TGTGCCAGCAGCTTGGGTGGGACCGGGCCCACCGGGGAGCTGTTTTTT. This codes for CASSLGGTGPTGELFF.

On this clone: An end of the junction differs from the germline gene, which may be a read error. The chain recombines TRBV5-1 with TRBJ2-2, with D possibly TRBD2 on 6 matching bases. CDR3 size: 15 residues. Germline CDR1 SGHRS, CDR2 YFSETQ. This chain's CDR3 is CASSLDGGDTGELFF. In DNA form, the CDR3 reads TGCGCCAGCAGTTTGGACGGGGGAGACACCGGGGAGCTGTTTTTT.

The chain employs TRBV5-1 and TRBJ1-4; tentatively, D is TRBD1 (6 bases). V shed 2 bases and J shed 4 bases, with 12 bases lying between them. Germline lookup yields CDR1 SGHRS and CDR2 YFSETQ. The CDR3 spans 15 residues. CDR3 DNA sequence: TGCGCCAGCAGCTTCCAAACAGGGCATAATGAAAAACTGTTTTTT. Amino acids: CASSFQTGHNEKLFF.

The V call is TRBV11-3, the J call TRBJ2-2; D might be TRBD1 (6 bases). With 5 bases removed from V and 6 bases from J, the gap between germline ends came to 7 bases. CDR1 and CDR2 from the germline V gene are SGHNT and YENEEA. The CDR3 contains 12 residues. The CDR3 reads CASSTGSGELFF. The CDR3, as DNA: TGTGCCAGCAGCACAGGGTCCGGGGAGCTGTTTTTT.